This T cell receptor (beta chain) was recovered during a study of T cells in Graves' hyperthyroidism and ophthalmopathy. The CDR3 contains 17 residues. Trimming cost V 0 bases and J 0 bases; bases outside gene matches: 2. CDR1 and CDR2 (germline): MNHEY, SVGEGT. This clonotype was observed at least ten times. RNA transcripts were the template for amplifying TCR beta CDR3 regions. The HTBI primer set drove a first-round RT-PCR of the TCR CDR3. TCRdb reprocessed the multiplex PCR reads via MiXCR and lists one record per CDR3 protein. The sample holds roughly 600,000 distinct CDR3 sequences, roughly 14% seen once.

This chain links TRBV6-2 or TRBV6-3 with TRBJ2-2, with 9 nucleotides matching TRBD2. The sample consisted of blood. This sequence originates from a woman in her forties or fifties with Graves' ophthalmopathy. CDR3 protein: CASSYSIAGANTGELFF. The DNA for the CDR3 is TGTGCCAGCAGTTACTCCATAGCGGGGGCGAACACCGGGGAGCTGTTTTTT.